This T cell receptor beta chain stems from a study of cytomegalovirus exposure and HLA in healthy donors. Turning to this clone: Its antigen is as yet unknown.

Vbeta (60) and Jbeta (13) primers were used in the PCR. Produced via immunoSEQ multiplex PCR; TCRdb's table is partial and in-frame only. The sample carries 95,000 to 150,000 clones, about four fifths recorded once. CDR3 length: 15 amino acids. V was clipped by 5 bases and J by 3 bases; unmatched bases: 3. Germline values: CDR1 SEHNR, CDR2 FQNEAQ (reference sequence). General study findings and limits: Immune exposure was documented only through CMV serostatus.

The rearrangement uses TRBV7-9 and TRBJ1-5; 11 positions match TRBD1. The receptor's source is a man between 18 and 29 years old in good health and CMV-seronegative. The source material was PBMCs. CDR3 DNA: TGTGCCAGCAGCCGGGGACAGGGGGACAATCAGCCCCAGCATTTT. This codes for CASSRGQGDNQPQHF.